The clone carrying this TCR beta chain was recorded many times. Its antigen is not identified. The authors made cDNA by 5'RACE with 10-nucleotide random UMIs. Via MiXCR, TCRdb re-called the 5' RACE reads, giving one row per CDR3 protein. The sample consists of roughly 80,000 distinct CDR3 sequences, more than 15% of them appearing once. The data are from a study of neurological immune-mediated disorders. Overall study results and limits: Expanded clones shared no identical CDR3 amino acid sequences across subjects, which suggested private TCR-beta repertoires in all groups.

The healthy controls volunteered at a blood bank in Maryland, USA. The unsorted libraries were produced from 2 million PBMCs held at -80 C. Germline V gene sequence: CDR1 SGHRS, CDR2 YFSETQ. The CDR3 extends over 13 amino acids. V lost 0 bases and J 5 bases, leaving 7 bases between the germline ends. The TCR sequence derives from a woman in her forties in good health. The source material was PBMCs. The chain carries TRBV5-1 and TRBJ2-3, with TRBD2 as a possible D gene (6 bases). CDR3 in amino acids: CASSLGRGDTQYF. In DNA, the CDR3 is TGCGCCAGCAGCTTGGGGAGGGGAGATACGCAGTATTTT.